This entry concerns a single T cell receptor (beta chain). Its cognate antigen has yet to be identified. No much larger clonotype is one base removed from it; base qualities were not supplied. Other DNA sequences in the same sample also yield this CDR3. The time point label for this specimen denotes: pretreatment peripheral blood. The cohort comprised roughly 30 patients with locally advanced or metastatic urothelial carcinoma treated at Memorial Sloan Kettering on a trial protocol. Peripheral blood mononuclear cells were collected from each patient pretreatment and during treatment, giving between 1 and 8 total time points per patient. The Qiagen DNeasy Blood extraction kit was used to purify genomic DNA from total PBMCs and from tumor samples. Collected pretreatment and during treatment, PBMCs were isolated and stored as previously described. Synthetic TCR analog templates were spiked into each PCR to estimate absolute template abundance from read counts. The immunoSEQ assay was used to amplify TCRbeta CDR3 regions from genomic DNA with bias-controlled V and J gene primers. Sequencing of rearranged TCRbeta segments was done at approximately 20X coverage. The original pipeline was this. Sequencing errors were corrected by clustering, and CDR3s were annotated against IMGT so that V, D and J genes could be assigned. Only productive TCRbeta rearrangements were used in downstream analyses, excluding out-of-frame or stop-codon sequences. Clonality was calculated as one minus the Shannon entropy normalized by the log of the number of unique productive sequences. Clones differing between time points or between blood and tumor were identified using Fisher's exact test with Benjamini-Hochberg correction, with an adjusted p below 0.01 applied as the threshold. Held by TCRdb, this immuneACCESS table contains in-frame sequences only and omits some clones. Under half of the omission traces to an unresolved V gene where checked; the cause of the rest is unknown. That table is the source of V, J and clone size, and D and trimming were worked out from the DNA. The sample has some 43,000 clones on record, approximately 80% of them singletons. The ten biggest clones cover around 16% of the sample.

This sample was included in a study of PD-L1 blockade in urothelial cancer (dated by TCRdb to 2016 to 2017). For the wider study: Every patient began therapy at some point between 2013 and 2015 and was given atezolizumab 1,200 mg intravenously every 3 weeks. About 85% of the roughly 29 patients were males with bladder-origin urothelial cancer, and about 60% of the 29 reported a prior smoking history. An ECOG performance status of 0 or 1 was recorded for the patients, and 0 to 3 prior chemotherapy regimens had been received by the patients. Blood samples were analyzed 3 weeks after the start of treatment (second dose) and 6 weeks after the start of treatment. Blood samples gave median yields of about 150,000 T cells and over 80,000 unique TCRs, along with a median clonality of 0.080. The study was an exploratory multi-omic analysis of somatic, immune and clinical correlates of response to PD-L1 blockade with atezolizumab in urothelial cancer. Pretreatment tumor samples, along with matched peripheral blood serially collected before and after atezolizumab treatment, were subjected to TCR sequencing. Progression-free survival longer than 6 months counted as durable clinical benefit, and TCR features were additionally tested against both progression-free and overall survival. In the same patients who had TCR sequencing, pretreatment tumors also underwent whole exome sequencing and RNA sequencing. Roughly 10 patients reached durable clinical benefit, while 15 to 20 patients did not. Approximately 29 patients had pretreatment blood TCR-seq, about 25 had at least one posttreatment blood collection, and about 25 had tumor TCR-seq.

The CDR3 contains 14 residues, cysteine and phenylalanine counted. Solely the CDR3 DNA is kept, with 42 bases framed from the first base. CDR1 and CDR2, per the germline V gene (reference sequence), are SGHAT and FQDESV. Unmatched junction bases come to 3, with V trimmed by 3 bases and J by 3 bases. The paper as a whole reports these results and caveats: Among patients with durable benefit, tumor-associated TCR clones showed greater expansion in peripheral blood 3 weeks after treatment started (n ≈ 20, p = 0.022). Because of the small sample size (n of about 30) and the many exploratory analyses performed, the results are intended to be regarded as hypothesis-generating. A pretreatment peripheral blood TCR clonality below the median was linked to improved progression-free and overall survival.

The material sequenced was PBMCs, taken around atezolizumab (anti-PD-L1) treatment. The rearrangement joined TRBV11-1 to TRBJ2-7; TRBD1 agrees with 9 junctional bases. The receptor comes from a man aged 55 to 70 with urothelial cancer. At the DNA level, the sequence is TGTGCCAGCAGCTTGGGACAGGGAAACTACGAGCAGTACTTC. The encoded protein is CASSLGQGNYEQYF.